This TCR beta chain stems from a study of chemoradiotherapy in HPV16-positive cancers. General study points: Functional assays defining HPV-specific T cells used only a couple of HPV16-positive patients.

Assay: immunoSEQ multiplex PCR; the TCRdb copy retains only in-frame clones and omits some. The sample carries 12,000 or so clones, over 75% recorded once. Germline V gives CDR1 WNHNN, CDR2 SYGVQD (reference sequence). V was clipped by 2 bases and J by 6 bases, with 21 bases between them. The CDR3 sequence is 17 residues long. Worth noting for this clone: The antigen is not known.

J is TRBJ2-3 and V is TRBV10-1; D could derive from TRBD1 or TRBD2 (7 bases each). This sequence was found in a human donor with HPV-associated anogenital cancer. The sequences come from blood, collected from a patient who underwent chemoradiotherapy. The CDR3 is CASSETYTGDYRDTQYF. CDR3 coding DNA: TGCGCCAGCAGTGAGACCTACACAGGGGACTACAGGGATACGCAGTATTTT.